The T cell receptor (beta chain) described here comes from a study of neurological immune-mediated disorders. V dropped 6 bases and J dropped 0 bases, with 15 bases sitting between them. The CDR3 runs to 15 residues. Germline CDR1 reads SGHVS; CDR2 reads FQNEAQ. The starting material, 2 million PBMCs stored at -80 C, gave rise to the unsorted libraries. Study-level points and caveats: None of the CDR3 amino acid sequences of expanded clones recurred across subjects, suggesting private repertoires in all groups.

This clonotype has a count of ten or more. Its cognate antigen is unknown. MiXCR, run by TCRdb on the 5' RACE reads, gives a single entry per CDR3 protein. The sample yields roughly 30,000 distinct CDR3 sequences, 6.6% seen once. The receptor's source is a woman in her forties or fifties in good health. The V and J genes are TRBV7-8 and TRBJ2-7, with a tentative D call TRBD1 (5 bases). Source material: PBMCs. The CDR3 here is CASRHDSVSSYEQYF. CDR3 nucleotide sequence: TGTGCCAGCAGACATGACAGCGTCAGCTCCTACGAGCAGTACTTC.